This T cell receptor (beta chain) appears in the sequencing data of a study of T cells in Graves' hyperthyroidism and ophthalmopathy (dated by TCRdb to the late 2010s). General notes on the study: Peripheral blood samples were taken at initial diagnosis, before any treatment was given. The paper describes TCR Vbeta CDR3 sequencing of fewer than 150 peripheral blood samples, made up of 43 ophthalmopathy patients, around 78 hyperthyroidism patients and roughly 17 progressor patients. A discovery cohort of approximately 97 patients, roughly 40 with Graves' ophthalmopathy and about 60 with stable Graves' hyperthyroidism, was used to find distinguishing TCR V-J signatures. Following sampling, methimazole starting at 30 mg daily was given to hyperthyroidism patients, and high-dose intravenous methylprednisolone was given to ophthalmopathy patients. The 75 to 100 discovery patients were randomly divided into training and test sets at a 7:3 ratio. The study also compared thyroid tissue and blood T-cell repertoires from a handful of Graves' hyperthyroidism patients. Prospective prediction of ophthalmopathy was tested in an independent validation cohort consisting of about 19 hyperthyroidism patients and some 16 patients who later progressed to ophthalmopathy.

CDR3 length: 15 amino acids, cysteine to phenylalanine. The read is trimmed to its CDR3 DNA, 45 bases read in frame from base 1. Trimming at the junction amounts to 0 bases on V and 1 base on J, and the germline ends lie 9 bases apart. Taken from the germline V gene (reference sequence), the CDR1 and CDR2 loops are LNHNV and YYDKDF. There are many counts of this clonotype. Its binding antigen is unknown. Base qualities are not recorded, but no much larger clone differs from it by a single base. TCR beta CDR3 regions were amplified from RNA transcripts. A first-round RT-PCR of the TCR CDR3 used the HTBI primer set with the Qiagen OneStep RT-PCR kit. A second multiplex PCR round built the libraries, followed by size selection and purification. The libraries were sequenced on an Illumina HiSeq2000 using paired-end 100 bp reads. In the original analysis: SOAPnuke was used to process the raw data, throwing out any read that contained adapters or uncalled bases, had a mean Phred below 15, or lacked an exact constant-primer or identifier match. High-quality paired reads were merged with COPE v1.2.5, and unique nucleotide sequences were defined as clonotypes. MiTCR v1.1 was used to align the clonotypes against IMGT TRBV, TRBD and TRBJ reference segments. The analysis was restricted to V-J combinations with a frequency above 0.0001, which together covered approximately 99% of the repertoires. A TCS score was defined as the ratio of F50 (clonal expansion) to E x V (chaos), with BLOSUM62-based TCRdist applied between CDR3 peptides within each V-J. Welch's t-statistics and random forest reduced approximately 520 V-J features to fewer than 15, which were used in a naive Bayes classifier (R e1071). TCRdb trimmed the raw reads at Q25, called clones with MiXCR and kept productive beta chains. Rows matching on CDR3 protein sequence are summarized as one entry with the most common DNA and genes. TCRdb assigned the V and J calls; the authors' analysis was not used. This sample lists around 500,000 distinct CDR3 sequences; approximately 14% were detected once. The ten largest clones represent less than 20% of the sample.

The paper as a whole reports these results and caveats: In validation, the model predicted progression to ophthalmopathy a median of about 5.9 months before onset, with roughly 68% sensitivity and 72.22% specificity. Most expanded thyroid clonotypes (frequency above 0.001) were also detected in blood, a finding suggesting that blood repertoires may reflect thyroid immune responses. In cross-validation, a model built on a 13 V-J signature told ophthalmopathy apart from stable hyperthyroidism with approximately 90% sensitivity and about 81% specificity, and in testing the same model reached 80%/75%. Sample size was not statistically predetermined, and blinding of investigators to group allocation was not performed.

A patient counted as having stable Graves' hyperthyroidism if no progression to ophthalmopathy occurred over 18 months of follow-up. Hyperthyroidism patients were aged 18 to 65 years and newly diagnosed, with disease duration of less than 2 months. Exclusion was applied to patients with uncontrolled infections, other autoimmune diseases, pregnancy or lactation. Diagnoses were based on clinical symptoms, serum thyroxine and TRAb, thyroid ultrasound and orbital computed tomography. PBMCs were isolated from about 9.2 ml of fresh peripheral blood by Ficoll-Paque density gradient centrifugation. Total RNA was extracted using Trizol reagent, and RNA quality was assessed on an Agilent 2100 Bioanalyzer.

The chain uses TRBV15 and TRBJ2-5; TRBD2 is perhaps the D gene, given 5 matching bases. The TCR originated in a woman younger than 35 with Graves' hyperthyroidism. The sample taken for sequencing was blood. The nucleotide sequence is TGTGCCACCAGCAGAGAAGTGGGAGTCCAAGAGACCCAGTACTTC. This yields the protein CATSREVGVQETQYF.